This TCR beta chain comes out of a study of T cells after yellow fever vaccination. Points from the study as a whole: Bulk-population clonotypes that are abundant could appear as contaminants in FACS-sorted repertoires.

The TCR cDNA carried a universal primer site and UMIs from 5'RACE template switching. Using its own MiXCR run on the 5' RACE reads, TCRdb lists one record per CDR3 protein. The sample gives 250,000 or so distinct CDR3 sequences, roughly 4% of which show up once; about 19% is in the top ten. Deletions cut 4 bases from V and 8 bases from J, with 12 bases between. Germline CDR1 SGHTA, CDR2 FQGNSA. This CDR3 is built from 13 residues. This clonotype was seen at least ten times. The antigen remains unidentified. The sequence was obtained from a man younger than 30 who received the YFV17D yellow fever vaccine. The chain combines TRBV7-2 with TRBJ2-1; D call uncertain. Sequencing used PBMCs, obtained 15 days after the yellow fever booster vaccination. The CDR3 reads CASSSRQAYEQFF. CDR3 DNA sequence: TGTGCCAGCAGCTCCCGGCAGGCCTATGAGCAGTTCTTC.